These 2 T cell receptor beta chains were all obtained from the same sample, sequenced in a study of blood T cell repertoires in COVID-19 (dated by TCRdb to about 2020). Libraries came from the immunoSEQ multiplex PCR assay. Entries here come from immuneACCESS through TCRdb and include only in-frame sequences with V and J called. Some clones fail to appear in such tables; in the studies checked, an unresolved V gene covers under half of the shortfall, and the cause of the remainder is unknown. This sample lists 150,000 or so clones; roughly 80% were detected once. Together, the top ten hold roughly 9% of the sample. The sequenced sample consisted of peripheral blood. Source of these receptors: a woman between 50 and 59 years old with active or convalescent COVID-19.

The chain combines TRBV12-3 or TRBV12-4 with TRBJ1-2, with unresolved D. The CDR3 length is 12 residues. V was pared by 6 bases and J by 2 bases, with 7 bases between. The CDR3 protein is CASRGENYGYTF. The CDR3 DNA reads TGTGCCAGCAGAGGAGAGAACTATGGCTACACCTTC.

The table lists this clone with a count of one. The chain employs TRBV11-2 and TRBJ1-3; D remains ambiguous. Germline CDR1 is SGHAT and CDR2 is FQNNGV. This CDR3 has 15 amino acids. Trimming removed 5 bases at V and 4 bases at J, with 15 bases between. The CDR3 coding sequence is TGTGCCAGCAGCCCCGCGATCGGGGAGGGAAACACCATATATTTT. This encodes CASSPAIGEGNTIYF.